These 21 T cell receptor beta chains originate from one sample sequenced in a study of blood T cell repertoires in COVID-19. The repertoire was sequenced with immunoSEQ multiplex PCR; TCRdb's copy has only in-frame clones and lacks some. The repertoire holds about 300,000 clones, 88% seen once, with more than 6.5% in the top ten. Sequencing was carried out using peripheral blood. Receptors originate from a woman aged 25-40 years who had recovered from COVID-19.

This chain joins TRBV9 and TRBJ1-3; D not certain. The CDR3 sequence is 15 residues long. CDR1 is SGDLS, CDR2 YYNGEE, per germline. V gave up 0 bases and J gave up 3 bases, with 10 bases separating them. In DNA, the CDR3 is TGTGCCAGCAGCGTAGAATCGGGGTTTGGAAACACCATATATTTT. Protein sequence: CASSVESGFGNTIYF.

The chain joins TRBV5-1 to TRBJ2-7; TRBD1 might be the D (6 bases). The CDR3 has 14 amino acids. The V end lost 4 bases, the J end lost 4 bases, and 15 bases lay between the germline ends. The V gene's germline CDR1 is SGHRS and CDR2 YFSETQ. CDR3 protein: CASSPQLGGYEQYF. The CDR3 coding sequence is TGCGCCAGCAGCCCCCAGCTAGGGGGTTACGAGCAGTACTTC. Drawing the rest from reference TRBV5-1 and TRBJ2-7, the complete variable domain is KAGVTQTPRYLIKTRGQQVTLSCSPISGHRSVSWYQQTPGQGLQFLFEYFSETQRNKGNFPGRFSGRQFSNSRSEMNVSTLELGDSALYLCASSPQLGGYEQYFGPGTRLTVT.

A note on this clone: The same CDR3 is also encoded by other DNA sequences in this sample. The chain uses TRBV7-9 and TRBJ1-1, with D unresolved. This CDR3 is built from 14 residues. Germline V gives CDR1 SEHNR, CDR2 FQNEAQ (reference sequence). V was clipped by 1 base and J by 4 bases, with 10 bases between them. The chain's CDR3 is CASSLGRGSTEAFF. CDR3 bases: TGTGCCAGCAGCTTAGGGCGAGGATCCACTGAAGCTTTCTTT. Based on the CDR3 plus reference TRBV7-9 and TRBJ1-1, the full variable domain is DTGVSQNPRHKITKRGQNVTFRCDPISEHNRLYWYRQTLGQGPEFLTYFQNEAQLEKSRLLSDRFSAERPKGSFSTLEIQRTEQGDSAMYLCASSLGRGSTEAFFGQGTRLTVV.

This sequence joins TRBV4-1 and TRBJ2-5, with 8 positions matching TRBD2. J lost 4 bases, V lost 0 bases, and 4 bases had no gene match. Germline lookup yields CDR1 MGHRA and CDR2 YSYEKL. This CDR3 is 15 amino acids long. CDR3 loop: CASSQDGAGGETQYF. The CDR3, as DNA: TGCGCCAGCAGCCAAGATGGGGCGGGGGGAGAGACCCAGTACTTC.

The chain links TRBV6-5 to TRBJ1-1; no clear D. This CDR3 is built from 13 residues. V was cut by 0 bases and J by 2 bases, with 4 bases left in between. The germline V gene encodes CDR1 MNHEY and CDR2 SVGAGI. The CDR3 nucleotides read TGTGCCAGCAGTTACTCACAAAACACTGAAGCTTTCTTT. It codes for CASSYSQNTEAFF.

This chain links TRBV24-1 with TRBJ1-2; 8 bases agree with TRBD1. This CDR3 is 13 amino acids long. Germline values: CDR1 KGHDR, CDR2 SFDVKD. V lost 4 bases, J lost 3 bases, and 0 bases stayed unmatched. In DNA, the CDR3 is TGTGCCACCAGTGAGGACAGGGACTATGGCTACACCTTC. It is translated as CATSEDRDYGYTF.

The count of this clone is one. This CDR3 is CASSLALRIYEQYF. The CDR3 DNA reads TGTGCCAGCAGCTTAGCCCTCAGAATCTACGAGCAGTACTTC. This chain uses TRBV7-9 with TRBJ2-7; D unclear. Trimming pared 0 bases from V and 3 bases from J, leaving 9 bases between. CDR3 length: 14 residues. CDR1 and CDR2 from the germline V gene are SEHNR and FQNEAQ (reference sequence). The full variable domain, completed using reference TRBV7-9 and TRBJ2-7, is DTGVSQNPRHKITKRGQNVTFRCDPISEHNRLYWYRQTLGQGPEFLTYFQNEAQLEKSRLLSDRFSAERPKGSFSTLEIQRTEQGDSAMYLCASSLALRIYEQYFGPGTRLTVT.

This clone was detected a few times. The chain has TRBV7-6 and TRBJ2-7; 7 bases line up with TRBD2. CDR1 is SGHVS and CDR2 is FNYEAQ in the germline V gene. The CDR3 loop spans 16 amino acids. The trim removed 5 bases at V and 3 bases at J, leaving 13 bases unmatched. The CDR3 here is CASSRAGVEPIYEQYF. The CDR3 DNA follows: TGTGCCAGCAGCAGGGCGGGGGTGGAACCCATCTACGAGCAGTACTTC.

The rearrangement links TRBV11-3 to TRBJ2-5, with D possibly TRBD1 on 5 matching bases. From germline, CDR1 is SGHNT and CDR2 YENEEA. V was clipped by 5 bases and J by 2 bases, with 6 bases between them. This CDR3 region has 12 residues. The CDR3 DNA reads as TGTGCCAGCAGCAGACAGCAAGAGACCCAGTACTTC. Amino acid sequence: CASSRQQETQYF.

This rearrangement joins TRBV5-1 to TRBJ2-7, with TRBD2 identical over 12 bases. J lost 8 bases, V lost 2 bases, and 8 bases had no gene match. The CDR3 runs to 15 residues. Germline-derived CDR1 and CDR2 are SGHRS and YFSETQ. The CDR3: CASSFTLAGGNQQYF. CDR3 coding DNA: TGCGCCAGCAGCTTTACACTAGCGGGGGGTAATCAGCAGTACTTC.

The rearrangement joins TRBV6-5 to TRBJ1-5, with 8 nucleotides matching TRBD1. V lost 2 bases and J lost 4; bases outside the gene matches: 1. Germline assignment: CDR1 MNHEY and CDR2 SVGAGI. This CDR3 has 14 amino acids. CDR3 in amino acids: CASSYQGANQPQHF. The CDR3 DNA reads TGTGCCAGCAGTTACCAGGGGGCAAATCAGCCCCAGCATTTT.

This clone was detected a few times. The chain is built from TRBV2 and TRBJ1-2, with 9 bases fitting TRBD1. Germline CDR1 SNHLY, CDR2 FYNNEI. V gave up 7 bases and J gave up 6 bases; unmatched junction bases: 6. The CDR3 consists of 13 residues. CDR3 sequence (DNA): TGTGCCAGCAACCTGGACAGGGGTAATGGCTACACCTTC. Amino acid sequence: CASNLDRGNGYTF. The whole variable domain, filled in from reference TRBV2 and TRBJ1-2, reads EPEVTQTPSHQVTQMGQEVILRCVPISNHLYFYWYRQILGQKVEFLVSFYNNEISEKSEIFDDQFSVERPDGSNFTLKIRSTKLEDSAMYFCASNLDRGNGYTFGSGTRLTVV.

The chain is built from TRBV6-1 and TRBJ1-6; D ambiguous. The length of the CDR3 is 16 residues. Germline V gene lookup returns CDR1 MNHNS and CDR2 SASEGT. V was cut by 2 bases and J by 8 bases, with 16 bases left in between. The CDR3 coding sequence is TGTGCCAGCAGTGAACTGGCAGCCGGCGGCGATTCACCCCTCCACTTT. Its translation: CASSELAAGGDSPLHF.

The chain employs TRBV2 and TRBJ2-2, with TRBD1 as a possible D gene (6 bases). The CDR3 has 15 residues. Per the germline V gene, CDR1 is SNHLY and CDR2 is FYNNEI. V was shortened by 2 bases and J by 2 bases, with 9 bases between the two germline ends. CDR3 in amino acids: CASSENRVNTGELFF. The CDR3 nucleotides are TGTGCCAGCAGTGAAAACAGGGTAAACACCGGGGAGCTGTTTTTT.

This chain joins TRBV28 and TRBJ2-2; 8 bases map to TRBD1. J lost 2 bases, V lost 5 bases, and 10 bases had no gene match. The CDR3 spans 17 residues. The V gene's germline CDR1 is MDHEN and CDR2 SYDVKM. As DNA, the CDR3 is TGTGCCAGCAGTCCCCTAAGACAGGGGCGAAACACCGGGGAGCTGTTTTTT. Translation gives CASSPLRQGRNTGELFF.

This chain connects TRBV5-1 to TRBJ2-7, with a possible D match to TRBD2 (5 bases). V lost 5 bases to trimming and J lost 5 bases, with 20 bases between them. The CDR3 loop spans 15 amino acids. Germline V lookup: CDR1 SGHRS, CDR2 YFSETQ. The CDR3 DNA reads as TGCGCCAGCAGACCTCGAGGAGGTGGGGTTAACGAGCAGTACTTC. Translated, it gives CASRPRGGGVNEQYF. The whole variable domain, filled in from reference TRBV5-1 and TRBJ2-7, reads KAGVTQTPRYLIKTRGQQVTLSCSPISGHRSVSWYQQTPGQGLQFLFEYFSETQRNKGNFPGRFSGRQFSNSRSEMNVSTLELGDSALYLCASRPRGGGVNEQYFGPGTRLTVT.

The chain employs TRBV19 and TRBJ1-6, with a tentative D call TRBD1 (5 bases). This CDR3 is built from 14 residues. The V and J ends lost 2 bases and 10 bases respectively, with 12 bases between them. The germline CDR1 and CDR2 sequences are LNHDA and SQIVND (reference sequence). For the CDR3, the DNA is TGTGCCAGTAGTATACGGGACTTGGGGTCACCCCTCCACTTT. This translates into CASSIRDLGSPLHF.

V usage is TRBV14 and J usage is TRBJ1-2; D might be TRBD1 (6 bases). Germline-derived CDR1 and CDR2 are SGHDN and FVKESK. The germline V and J ends were trimmed by 5 bases and 5 bases, with 12 bases remaining between them. This CDR3 has 13 amino acids. CDR3 in DNA: TGTGCCAGCAGCACAGGGTTAGGGTATGGCTACACCTTC. It yields the protein CASSTGLGYGYTF. The full variable domain, rest sourced from reference TRBV14 and TRBJ1-2, is EAGVTQFPSHSVIEKGQTVTLRCDPISGHDNLYWYRRVMGKEIKFLLHFVKESKQDESGMPNNRFLAERTGGTYSTLKVQPAELEDSGVYFCASSTGLGYGYTFGSGTRLTVV.

The J gene is TRBJ2-7, the V gene TRBV5-1, with 8 positions matching TRBD1. This CDR3 is built from 14 residues. Germline loops: CDR1 SGHRS, CDR2 YFSETQ. After removal of 3 bases from V and 7 bases from J, the junction contained 9 bases not matched to a gene. The CDR3, as DNA: TGCGCCAGCAGCTACCCGGACAGGGTTGAAGAGCAGTACTTC. This encodes CASSYPDRVEEQYF.

J is TRBJ2-1 and V is TRBV12-3 or TRBV12-4; D is perhaps TRBD2 (6 bases). The V and J ends lost 3 bases and 4 bases respectively, with 7 bases between them. CDR3 length equals 13 residues. The CDR3 DNA is TGTGCCAGCAGTTTCGGGGGTTACAATGAGCAGTTCTTC. It is translated as CASSFGGYNEQFF.

The chain joins TRBV2 to TRBJ1-5, with 8 positions matching TRBD1. CDR1 SNHLY and CDR2 FYNNEI come from the germline V gene. Trimming took 6 bases from V and 5 from J; bases not matched to a gene: 3. The CDR3 has 13 amino acids. The CDR3 is CASRGQEDQPQHF. In DNA, the CDR3 is TGTGCCAGCAGGGGACAGGAGGATCAGCCCCAGCATTTT.